This TCR beta chain is from a study of blood T cell repertoires in COVID-19. Study as a whole: T cells, B-cell-depleted T cells, or PBMCs supplied cDNA or gDNA.

The study recruited exposed participants who had met a COVID-19 case within 2 weeks before entry. Per the authors' pipeline: Quantification of nucleated cells was approximated via reference gene primer amplification. Using immunoSEQ multiplex PCR, the repertoire was profiled, and TCRdb retains in-frame clones only, with some absent. The V and J calls and the clone size are those of that table, but D and trimming were determined from the DNA. The table has fewer than 350,000 clones, roughly 85% seen once; the top ten hold 1.5% to 2%. This CDR3 has 14 amino acids. V was clipped by 5 bases and J by 1 base, with 10 bases between them. Germline V gives CDR1 MDHEN, CDR2 SYDVKM.

What was sequenced was PBMCs or T cells enriched from blood (not recorded which). The receptor comes from a woman aged 25 to 45 who had been exposed to COVID-19. V is TRBV28 and J is TRBJ2-3; D might be TRBD1 (5 bases). As DNA, the CDR3 is TGTGCCAGCAGTCTTAAGACAGGCACAGATACGCAGTATTTT. This gives the protein CASSLKTGTDTQYF.